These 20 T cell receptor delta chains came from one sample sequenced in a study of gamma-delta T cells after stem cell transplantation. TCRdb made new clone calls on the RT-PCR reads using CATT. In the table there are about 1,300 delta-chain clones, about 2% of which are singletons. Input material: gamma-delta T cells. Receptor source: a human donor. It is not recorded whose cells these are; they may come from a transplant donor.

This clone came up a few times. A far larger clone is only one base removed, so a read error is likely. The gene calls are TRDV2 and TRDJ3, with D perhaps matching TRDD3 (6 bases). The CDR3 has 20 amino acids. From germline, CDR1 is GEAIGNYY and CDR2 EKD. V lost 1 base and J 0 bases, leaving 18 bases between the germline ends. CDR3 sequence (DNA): TGTGCCTGTGACACTAATTGGGGGGCCACGGCCTCCTGGGACACCCGACAGATGTTTTTC. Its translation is CACDTNWGATASWDTRQMFF.

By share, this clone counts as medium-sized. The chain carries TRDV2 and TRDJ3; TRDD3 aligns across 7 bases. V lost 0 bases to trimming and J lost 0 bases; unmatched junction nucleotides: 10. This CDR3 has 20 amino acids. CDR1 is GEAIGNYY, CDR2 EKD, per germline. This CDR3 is CACDTAWGGQNSWDTRQMFF. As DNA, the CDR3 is TGTGCCTGTGACACCGCCTGGGGGGGGCAGAACTCCTGGGACACCCGACAGATGTTTTTC.

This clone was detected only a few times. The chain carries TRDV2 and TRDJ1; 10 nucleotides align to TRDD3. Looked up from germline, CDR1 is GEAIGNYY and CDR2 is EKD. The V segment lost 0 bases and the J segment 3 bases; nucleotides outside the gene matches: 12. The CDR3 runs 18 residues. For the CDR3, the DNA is TGTGCCTGTGACACCGTCCGGGGGATACGCGATATGTCCGATAAACTCATCTTT. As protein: CACDTVRGIRDMSDKLIF.

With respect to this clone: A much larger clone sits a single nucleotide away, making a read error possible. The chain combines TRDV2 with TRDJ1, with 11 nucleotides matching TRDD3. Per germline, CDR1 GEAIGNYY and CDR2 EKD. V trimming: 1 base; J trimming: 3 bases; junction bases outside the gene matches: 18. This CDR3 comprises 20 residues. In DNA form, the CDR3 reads TGTGCCTGTGACACACTTTCTGCGGGACCTGGGGGATACACGTCCGATAAACTCATCTTT. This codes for CACDTLSAGPGGYTSDKLIF.

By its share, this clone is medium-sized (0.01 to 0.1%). The CDR3 sequence is CACDDVLGRQQNDKLIF. CDR3 in DNA: TGTGCCTGTGACGACGTACTGGGGCGACAACAAAACGATAAACTCATCTTT. The chain recombines TRDV2 with TRDJ1, with 7 nucleotides matching TRDD3. The germline CDR1 and CDR2 sequences are GEAIGNYY and EKD. The CDR3 spans 17 residues. With 3 bases clipped from V and 4 bases from J, the junction kept 16 bases outside the gene matches.

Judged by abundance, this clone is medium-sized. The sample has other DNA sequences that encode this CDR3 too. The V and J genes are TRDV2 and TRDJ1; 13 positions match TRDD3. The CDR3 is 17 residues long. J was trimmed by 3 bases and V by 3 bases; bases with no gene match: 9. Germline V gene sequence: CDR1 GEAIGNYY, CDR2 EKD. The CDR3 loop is CACDPLLGDTRSDKLIF. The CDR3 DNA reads TGTGCCTGTGACCCCCTACTGGGGGATACGCGCTCCGATAAACTCATCTTT.

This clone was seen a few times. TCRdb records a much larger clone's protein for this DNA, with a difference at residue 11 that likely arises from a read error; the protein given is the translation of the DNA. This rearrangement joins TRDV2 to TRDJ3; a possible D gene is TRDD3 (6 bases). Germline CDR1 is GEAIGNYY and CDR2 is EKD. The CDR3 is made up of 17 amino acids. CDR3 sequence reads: CACDGTGPSWGTRQMFF. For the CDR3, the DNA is TGTGCCTGTGACGGCACTGGACCCTCCTGGGGCACCCGACAGATGTTTTTC.

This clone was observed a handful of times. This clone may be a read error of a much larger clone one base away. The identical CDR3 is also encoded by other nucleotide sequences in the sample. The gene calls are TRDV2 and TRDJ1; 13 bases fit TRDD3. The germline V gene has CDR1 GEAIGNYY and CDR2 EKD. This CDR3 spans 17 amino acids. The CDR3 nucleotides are TGTGCCTGCGACATCCTACTGGGGGATACGAGGACCGATAAACTCATCTTT. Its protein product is CACDILLGDTRTDKLIF.

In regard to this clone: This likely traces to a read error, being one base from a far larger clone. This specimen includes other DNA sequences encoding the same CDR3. The DNA for the CDR3 is TGTGCCTGTGACCCCCTGAGGGGGAGGGGGATACCCTCGGACACCGATAAACTCATCTTT. This encodes CACDPLRGRGIPSDTDKLIF. The rearrangement uses TRDV2 and TRDJ1, with 9 bases fitting TRDD3. From germline, CDR1 is GEAIGNYY and CDR2 EKD. There are 20 residues in the CDR3. V trimming: 3 bases; J trimming: 0 bases; junction bases outside the gene matches: 19.

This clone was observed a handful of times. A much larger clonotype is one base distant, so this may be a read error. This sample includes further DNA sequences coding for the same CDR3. CDR3 protein: CACDHIRPNTGGWTDKLIF. In DNA form, the CDR3 reads TGTGCCTGTGACCACATACGTCCCAATACTGGGGGATGGACCGATAAGCTCATCTTT. The chain has TRDV2 and TRDJ1; 10 positions match TRDD3. CDR3 length: 19 residues. CDR1 and CDR2 (germline): GEAIGNYY, EKD.

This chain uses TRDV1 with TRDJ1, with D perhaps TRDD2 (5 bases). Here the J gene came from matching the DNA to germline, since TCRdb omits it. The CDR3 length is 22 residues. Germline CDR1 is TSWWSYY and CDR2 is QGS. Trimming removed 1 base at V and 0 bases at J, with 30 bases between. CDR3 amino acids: CALGEPPPPLLLWPSYTDKLIF. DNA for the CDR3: TGTGCTCTTGGGGAACCTCCCCCACCCCTTCTTCTTTGGCCATCGTACACCGATAAACTCATCTTT.

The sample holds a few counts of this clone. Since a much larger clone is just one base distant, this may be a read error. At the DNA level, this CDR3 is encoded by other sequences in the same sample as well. CDR3 sequence reads: CACDSVLGDTTSSWDTRQMFF. DNA of the CDR3: TGTGCCTGTGACTCGGTACTGGGGGATACTACGAGCTCCTGGGACACCCGGCAGATGTTTTTC. The rearrangement uses TRDV2 and TRDJ3, with 12 positions matching TRDD3. In germline, CDR1 is GEAIGNYY, CDR2 EKD. The CDR3 runs to 21 residues.

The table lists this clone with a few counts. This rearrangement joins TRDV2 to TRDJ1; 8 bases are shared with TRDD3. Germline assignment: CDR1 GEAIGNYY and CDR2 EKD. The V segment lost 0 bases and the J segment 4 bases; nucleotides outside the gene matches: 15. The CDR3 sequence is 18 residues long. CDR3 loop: CACDTVRGLGIHGDKLIF. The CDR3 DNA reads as TGTGCCTGTGACACCGTACGGGGACTGGGGATACATGGCGATAAACTCATCTTT.

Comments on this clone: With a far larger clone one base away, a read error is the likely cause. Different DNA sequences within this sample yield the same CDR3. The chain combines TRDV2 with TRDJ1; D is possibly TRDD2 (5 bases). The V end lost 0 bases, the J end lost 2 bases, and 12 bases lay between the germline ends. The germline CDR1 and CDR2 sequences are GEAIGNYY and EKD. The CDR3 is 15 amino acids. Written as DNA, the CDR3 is TGTGCCTGTGACACCGTGGGTTCCTCTACCGATAAACTCATCTTT. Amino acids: CACDTVGSSTDKLIF.

For the CDR3, the DNA is TGTGCCTGTGAGTTGTTGGGACTGGGGGATAAGGTCCGGTACACCGATAAACTCATCTTT. It specifies CACELLGLGDKVRYTDKLIF. V usage is TRDV2 and J usage is TRDJ1, with 11 bases aligning to TRDD3. The J gene, absent from TCRdb, was called here by matching the DNA to germline. Trimming at V came to 4 bases and at J to 0 bases, leaving 18 bases not matched to a gene. The length of the CDR3 is 20 residues. Per germline, CDR1 GEAIGNYY and CDR2 EKD.

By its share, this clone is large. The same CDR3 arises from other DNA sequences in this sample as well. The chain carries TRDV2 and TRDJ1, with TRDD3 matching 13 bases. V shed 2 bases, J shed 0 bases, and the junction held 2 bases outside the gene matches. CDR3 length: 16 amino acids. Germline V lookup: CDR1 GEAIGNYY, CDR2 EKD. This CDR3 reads CACDKLGDTYTDKLIF. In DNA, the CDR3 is TGTGCCTGTGACAAACTGGGGGATACGTACACCGATAAACTCATCTTT.

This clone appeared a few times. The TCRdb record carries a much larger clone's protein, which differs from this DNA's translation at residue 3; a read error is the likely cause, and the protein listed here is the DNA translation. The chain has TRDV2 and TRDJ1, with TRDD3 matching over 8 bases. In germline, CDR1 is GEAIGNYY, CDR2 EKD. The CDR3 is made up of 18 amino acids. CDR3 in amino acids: CARDAITGGFPYTDKLIF. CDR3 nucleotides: TGTGCCCGTGACGCTATTACTGGGGGCTTCCCGTACACCGATAAACTCATCTTT.

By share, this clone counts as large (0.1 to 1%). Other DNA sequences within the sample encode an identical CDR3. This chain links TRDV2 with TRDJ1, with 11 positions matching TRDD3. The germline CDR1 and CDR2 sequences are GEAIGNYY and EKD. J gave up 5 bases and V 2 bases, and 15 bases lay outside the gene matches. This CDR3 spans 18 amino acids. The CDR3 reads CACDSVRFGGYASDKLIF. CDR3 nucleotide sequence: TGTGCCTGTGACAGCGTTAGATTTGGGGGATACGCGAGTGATAAACTCATCTTT.

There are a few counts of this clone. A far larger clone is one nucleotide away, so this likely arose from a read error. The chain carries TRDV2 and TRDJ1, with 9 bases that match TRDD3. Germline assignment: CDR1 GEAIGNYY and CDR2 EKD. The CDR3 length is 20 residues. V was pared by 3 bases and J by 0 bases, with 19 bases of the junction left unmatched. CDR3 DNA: TGTGCCTGTGACCCCCTGAGGGGAGGGGGGATACCCTCGGACACCGATAAACTCATCTTT. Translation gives CACDPLRGGGIPSDTDKLIF.

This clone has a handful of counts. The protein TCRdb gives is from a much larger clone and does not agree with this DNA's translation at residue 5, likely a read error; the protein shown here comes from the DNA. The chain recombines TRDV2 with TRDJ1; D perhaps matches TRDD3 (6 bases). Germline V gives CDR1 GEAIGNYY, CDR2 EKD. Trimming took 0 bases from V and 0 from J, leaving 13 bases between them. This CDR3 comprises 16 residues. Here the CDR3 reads CACDTLDGIDTDKLIF. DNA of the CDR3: TGTGCCTGTGACACCCTCGACGGGATAGACACCGATAAACTCATCTTT.